These T cell receptor beta chains were read from a single sample in a study of spatial heterogeneity in lung cancer. TCRdb processed the 5' RACE reads anew with MiXCR; each CDR3 protein has one entry. The sample lists more than 75,000 distinct CDR3 sequences, roughly 12% occurring once. The sequencing here drew on PBMCs, taken at surgery. These receptors were obtained from a male donor with early-stage non-small cell lung cancer. Both conserved end residues are trimmed from each CDR3. Not every row has a clone size; where given, it reads once, few, many or a size class.

CDR3 protein,CDR3 length,V gene,clone size
ASSKAIGGEETQY,13,TRBV21-1,NA
ASATAPIPNQETQY,14,TRBV12-5,NA
ASSAGPGENTGELF,14,TRBV5-1,NA
SVRGGVLLTDTQY,13,TRBV29-1,few
ASSVRGLAASYEQY,14,TRBV9,NA
ASASDSNTEAF,11,TRBV7-2,many
ASSQDRVYEQY,11,TRBV4-1,NA
ASSQLTGTEQY,11,TRBV14,few
SAIRTEISYEQY,12,TRBV20-1,many
ASSSLRTYNEQF,12,TRBV2,few
ASSPRRTDTQY,11,TRBV12-3/TRBV12-4,NA
ASSGIRGRTDTQY,13,TRBV25-1,few
ASSSRQYQETQY,12,TRBV6-2/TRBV6-3,few
SARQGDNYGYT,11,TRBV20-1,many
ASSLSQGLYNEQF,13,TRBV5-1,few
SAQRDLNTEAF,11,TRBV29-1,NA
ASKTWGAGGAGELF,14,TRBV12-3/TRBV12-4,few
ASTYSGSRGGEQY,13,TRBV5-1,few
ASSESTSGRNEQY,13,TRBV10-2,few
ASSPGTGWALRYT,13,TRBV3-1,NA
ASSLDLSQGEEKLF,14,TRBV5-1,NA
ASSLVVAATYEQY,13,TRBV5-1,NA
ASSLGGEGYEQY,12,TRBV7-6,many
ASSRGEGENIQY,12,TRBV5-4,few
ASSGGSYYNEQF,12,TRBV9,few
ASRSAPGTGGTEAF,14,TRBV7-3,NA
SARDQGGTEAF,11,TRBV20-1,NA
ASSLRLPNQPQH,12,TRBV5-6,few
ASSPGTSGVQETQY,14,TRBV5-1,few
ASSLAGGPQDEQY,13,TRBV7-9,few
ASSFTGTTEAF,11,TRBV3-1,many
ASSLEGGQY,9,TRBV7-9,few
ASRQGGNYGYT,11,TRBV30,many
SVESGRDQPQH,11,TRBV29-1,many
ASSWKPQGQEVHEQY,15,TRBV5-1,few
ASSLGTSGGASYEQY,15,TRBV7-8,many
ASSEAPTSGASYKQY,15,TRBV2,NA
ASSYSGTTDTQY,12,TRBV7-9,NA
ATSGSGGPPNTGELF,15,TRBV24-1,few
ASSAAGRSYGYT,12,TRBV3-1,few
ASSVGPVANYGYT,13,TRBV9,few
ASSQSRGQGYNEQF,14,TRBV7-9,NA
ASSLRGQFYGYT,12,TRBV3-1,few
ASSLRQGLYNEQF,13,TRBV7-3,NA
ASSLVLGTYEQY,12,TRBV5-5,NA
ASSRDRLEAF,10,TRBV10-2,many
ASSLAGENEQY,11,TRBV5-6,NA
ATSDPFRPTEQY,12,TRBV24-1,many
SVLRKGGETQY,11,TRBV29-1,few
ASSLTTIGDYYEQY,14,TRBV5-1,few
ASSSLKTGSEQY,12,TRBV13,few
ASSFVGLAGVIDTQY,15,TRBV6-2/TRBV6-3,few
ASSLVGEDTQY,11,TRBV7-3,NA